Sequencing of this T cell receptor (beta chain) was carried out in a study of blood T cell repertoires in COVID-19. As for the study in general: The samples span acute and convalescent COVID-19 from the United States, Italy and Spain. T cells, B-cell-depleted T cells, or PBMCs supplied cDNA or gDNA.

Enrolment of Seattle patients took place during active infection, and they were followed longitudinally. J lost 1 base, V lost 6 bases, and 3 bases had no gene match. The germline gives CDR1 SGHTA, CDR2 FQGNSA. The CDR3 contains 15 residues. Source study methods: Reference gene primer amplification gave nucleated cell count estimates. TCRdb's table, derived via immunoSEQ multiplex PCR, lists solely in-frame clones and lacks some. V, J and clone size derive from that table, while D and trimming were established from the DNA sequence. The sample lists around 82,000 clones; 75% to 85% were seen once. The V and J genes are TRBV7-2 and TRBJ2-2; 9 nucleotides agree with TRBD1. The source of this sequence is a man aged 45-65 years with COVID-19, enrolled during active disease. Sequencing was carried out using peripheral blood. Here the CDR3 DNA reads TGTGCCAGCAGTACGGGACAGGGGAACACCGGGGAGCTGTTTTTT. It is translated as CASSTGQGNTGELFF.